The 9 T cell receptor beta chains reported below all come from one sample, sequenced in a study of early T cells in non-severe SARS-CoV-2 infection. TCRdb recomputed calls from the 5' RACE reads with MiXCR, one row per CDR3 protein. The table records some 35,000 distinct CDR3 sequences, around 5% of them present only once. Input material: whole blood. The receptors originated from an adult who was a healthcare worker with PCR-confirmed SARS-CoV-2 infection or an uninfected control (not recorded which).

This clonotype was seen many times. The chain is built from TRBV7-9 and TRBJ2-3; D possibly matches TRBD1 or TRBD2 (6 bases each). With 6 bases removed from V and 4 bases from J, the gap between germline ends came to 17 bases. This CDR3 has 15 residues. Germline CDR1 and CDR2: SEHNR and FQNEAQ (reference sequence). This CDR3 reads CASSTPSGAADTQYF. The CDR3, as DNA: TGTGCCAGCAGTACCCCTTCGGGGGCGGCAGATACGCAGTATTTT.

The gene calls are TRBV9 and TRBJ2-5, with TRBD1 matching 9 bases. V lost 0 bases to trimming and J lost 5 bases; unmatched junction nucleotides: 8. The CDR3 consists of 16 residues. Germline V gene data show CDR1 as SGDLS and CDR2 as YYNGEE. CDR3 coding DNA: TGTGCCAGCAGCGTAGGAGCAGGGACAGGGAGGGAGACCCAGTACTTC. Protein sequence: CASSVGAGTGRETQYF.

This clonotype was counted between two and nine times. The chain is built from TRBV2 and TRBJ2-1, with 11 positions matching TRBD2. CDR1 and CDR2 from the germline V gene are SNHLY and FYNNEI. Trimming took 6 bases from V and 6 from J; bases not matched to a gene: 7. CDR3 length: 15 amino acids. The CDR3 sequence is CASRSLAGVPNEQFF. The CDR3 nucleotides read TGTGCCAGCAGGTCACTAGCGGGAGTTCCCAATGAGCAGTTCTTC. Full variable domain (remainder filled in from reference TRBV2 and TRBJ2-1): EPEVTQTPSHQVTQMGQEVILRCVPISNHLYFYWYRQILGQKVEFLVSFYNNEISEKSEIFDDQFSVERPDGSNFTLKIRSTKLEDSAMYFCASRSLAGVPNEQFFGPGTRLTVL.

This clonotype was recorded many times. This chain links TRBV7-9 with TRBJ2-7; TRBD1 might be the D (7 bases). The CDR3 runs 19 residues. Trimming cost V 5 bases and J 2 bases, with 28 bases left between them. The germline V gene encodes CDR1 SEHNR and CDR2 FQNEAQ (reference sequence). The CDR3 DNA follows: TGTGCCAGCAGCGCCCGTAGGACAGGCCCTAGCGTATCCCCCTACGAGCAGTACTTC. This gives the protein CASSARRTGPSVSPYEQYF.

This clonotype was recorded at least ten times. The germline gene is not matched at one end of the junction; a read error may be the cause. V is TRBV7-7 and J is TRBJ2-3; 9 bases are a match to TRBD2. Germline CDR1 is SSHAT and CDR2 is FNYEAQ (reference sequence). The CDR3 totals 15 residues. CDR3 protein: CASSLGGGASDTQYF. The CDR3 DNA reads TGTGCTAGCAGCCTGGGCGGGGGGGCCTCAGATACGCAGTATTTT.

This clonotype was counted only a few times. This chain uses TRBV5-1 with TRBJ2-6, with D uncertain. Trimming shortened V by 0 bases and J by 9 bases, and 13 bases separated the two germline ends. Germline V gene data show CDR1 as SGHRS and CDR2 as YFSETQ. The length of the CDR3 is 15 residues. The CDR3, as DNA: TGCGCCAGCAGCTTGGGATCTAGAGCTGGCAACGTCCTGACTTTC. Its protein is CASSLGSRAGNVLTF.

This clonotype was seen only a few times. CDR3 coding DNA: TGTGCCAGCAGCCCGGGACTAGCGGGAGGATTAGTCTACGAGCAGTACTTC. Translation: CASSPGLAGGLVYEQYF. This chain uses TRBV3-1 with TRBJ2-7; 15 bases are shared with TRBD2. V gave up 4 bases and J gave up 3 bases; unmatched junction bases: 7. Per germline, CDR1 LGHDT and CDR2 YNNKEL (reference sequence). This CDR3 comprises 17 residues.

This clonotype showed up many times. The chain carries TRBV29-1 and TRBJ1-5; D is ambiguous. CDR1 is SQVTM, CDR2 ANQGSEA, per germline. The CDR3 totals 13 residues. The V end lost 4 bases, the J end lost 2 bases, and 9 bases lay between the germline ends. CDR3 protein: CSVGRGGNQPQHF. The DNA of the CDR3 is TGCAGCGTTGGACGGGGAGGCAATCAGCCCCAGCATTTT.

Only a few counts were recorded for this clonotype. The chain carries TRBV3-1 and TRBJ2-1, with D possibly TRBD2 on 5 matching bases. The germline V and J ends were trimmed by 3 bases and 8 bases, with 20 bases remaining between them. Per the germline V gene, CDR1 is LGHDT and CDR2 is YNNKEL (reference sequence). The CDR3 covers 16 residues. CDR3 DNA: TGTGCCAGCAGCCACGGGGAAGTTACAGTTCAGGATGAGCAGTTCTTC. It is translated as CASSHGEVTVQDEQFF.